The clone carrying this TCR beta chain appeared a few times. Authors' analysis steps: Cell counts per sample came from amplifying reference gene primers. Using immunoSEQ multiplex PCR, the repertoire was profiled, and TCRdb retains in-frame clones only, with some absent. That table gives V, J and clone size, and the DNA gave D and trimming. The table has approximately 10,000 clones, approximately 88% seen once; the top ten hold 3.5% to 6%. This CDR3 comprises 16 residues. J gave up 0 bases and V 3 bases, and 8 bases lay outside the gene matches. CDR1 and CDR2 (germline): SGHAT, FQNNGV. This entry is derived from a study of blood T cell repertoires in COVID-19.

The receptor comes from a human donor in a cohort sampled during active COVID-19. The specimen was peripheral blood. The genes are TRBV11-2 and TRBJ2-7, with TRBD1 matching over 7 bases. The CDR3 DNA reads as TGTGCCAGCAGCTTTAGCGCGACAGGGAGCTCCTACGAGCAGTACTTC. Translation gives CASSFSATGSSYEQYF.